Here is one T cell receptor beta chain with its context. This entry is derived from a study of blood T cell repertoires in COVID-19. Across the study: PBMCs, B-cell-depleted T cells, or T cells were the source of the cDNA or gDNA that made up the material.

Profiled with immunoSEQ multiplex PCR; TCRdb holds only in-frame clones, not every one. In the table there are almost 300,000 clones, about 90% of which are singletons. Seattle cases were enrolled at active infection and followed longitudinally. The TCR sequence derives from a woman in her 30s with COVID-19, enrolled during active disease. Sequencing used peripheral blood.

CDR3 amino acids: CASRASGGSNEQFF. CDR3 coding DNA: TGTGCCAGCCGAGCGAGCGGGGGGAGCAATGAGCAGTTCTTC. The chain combines TRBV5-4 with TRBJ2-1, with 9 nucleotides matching TRBD2. Germline CDR1 and CDR2: SGHNT and YYREEE (reference sequence). The CDR3 has 14 residues. Trimming removed 7 bases from V and 6 bases from J; junction bases left unmatched: 8.